These 10 T cell receptor beta chains were sequenced from one sample in a study of Tregs in tolerant kidney transplant recipients. The method was immunoSEQ multiplex PCR; TCRdb's version includes in-frame clones alone and lacks a portion of them. Among more than 75,000 clones listed, roughly 93% were seen once. The source material was CD4+ T cells from blood, sampled before the transplant. Every receptor here comes from a human donor who received a combined kidney and bone marrow transplant.

This clone was counted between two and nine times. The CDR3 reads CASRRQGGGGELFF. DNA of the CDR3: TGTGCCAGTAGGAGGCAGGGAGGCGGCGGGGAGCTGTTTTTT. The chain couples TRBV19 to TRBJ2-2; D may be TRBD2 (6 bases). The CDR3 length is 14 residues. V shed 6 bases and J shed 7 bases, with 15 bases lying between them. From germline, CDR1 is LNHDA and CDR2 SQIVND (reference sequence).

The rearrangement uses TRBV7-9 and TRBJ1-1; TRBD1 agrees at 8 bases. Germline V CDR1 and CDR2: SEHNR, FQNEAQ (reference sequence). The CDR3 length is 13 residues. The junction had 3 bases not matched to a gene; V was cut back by 5 bases and J by 4 bases. The CDR3 protein is CASSRDRGTEAFF. The CDR3 coding sequence is TGTGCCAGCAGCCGAGACAGGGGCACTGAAGCTTTCTTT.

V gene TRBV28 combines with J gene TRBJ1-2; possible D gene TRBD1, 5 bases. This CDR3 region has 13 residues. Trimming pared 6 bases from V and 5 bases from J, leaving 13 bases between. Germline assignment: CDR1 MDHEN and CDR2 SYDVKM. The CDR3: CASRRQSIYGYTF. The CDR3 DNA reads TGTGCCAGCAGGAGACAGTCAATATATGGCTACACCTTC.

The gene calls are TRBV19 and TRBJ2-7; 9 nucleotides agree with TRBD1. The CDR3 is made up of 14 amino acids. The J segment lost 2 bases and the V segment lost 4 bases, leaving 3 bases of the junction unmatched. CDR1 and CDR2 (germline): LNHDA, SQIVND (reference sequence). CDR3 loop: CASSTRTGAYEQYF. The CDR3 nucleotides are TGTGCCAGTAGTACCCGGACAGGGGCCTACGAGCAGTACTTC.

The rearrangement links TRBV20-1 to TRBJ2-5; TRBD1 is a possible D gene (5 bases). The CDR3 length is 11 residues. Per the germline V gene, CDR1 is DFQATT and CDR2 is SNEGSKA (reference sequence). Deletions cut 4 bases from V and 6 bases from J, with 9 bases between. The CDR3 spells CSATGSKTQYF. The CDR3 nucleotides are TGCAGTGCTACAGGGTCGAAGACCCAGTACTTC.

J is TRBJ1-1 and V is TRBV28; 9 bases align to TRBD1. The germline CDR1 and CDR2 sequences are MDHEN and SYDVKM. This CDR3 comprises 11 residues. V shed 5 bases, J shed 11 bases, and the junction held 3 bases outside the gene matches. CDR3: CASSSGQGAFF. The DNA for the CDR3 is TGTGCCAGCAGTAGTGGACAGGGGGCTTTCTTT.

V gene TRBV19 combines with J gene TRBJ2-3; tentatively, D is TRBD2 (6 bases). V was shortened by 1 base and J by 4 bases, with 15 bases between the two germline ends. CDR3 length: 16 amino acids. Germline V gives CDR1 LNHDA, CDR2 SQIVND (reference sequence). CDR3 loop: CASSIGGTLSPDTQYF. The CDR3 DNA is TGTGCCAGTAGTATAGGCGGGACCTTGAGCCCAGATACGCAGTATTTT. The whole variable domain, filled in from reference TRBV19 and TRBJ2-3, reads DGGITQSPKYLFRKEGQNVTLSCEQNLNHDAMYWYRQDPGQGLRLIYYSQIVNDFQKGDIAEGYSVSREKKESFPLTVTSAQKNPTAFYLCASSIGGTLSPDTQYFGPGTRLTVL.

The V call is TRBV2, the J call TRBJ1-2; possible D gene TRBD1, 5 bases. V dropped 7 bases and J dropped 8 bases, with 23 bases sitting between them. Germline CDR1 is SNHLY and CDR2 is FYNNEI. The CDR3 is 15 residues long. CDR3 region: CASTYTPTDSRGYTF. In nucleotides, the CDR3 is TGTGCCAGCACCTATACGCCGACAGACTCTCGGGGCTACACCTTC. The full variable domain, in which reference TRBV2 and TRBJ1-2 provide the parts outside the CDR3, is EPEVTQTPSHQVTQMGQEVILRCVPISNHLYFYWYRQILGQKVEFLVSFYNNEISEKSEIFDDQFSVERPDGSNFTLKIRSTKLEDSAMYFCASTYTPTDSRGYTFGSGTRLTVV.

V is TRBV4-2 and J is TRBJ2-6, with D possibly being TRBD2 (5 bases). Germline CDR1 LGHNA, CDR2 YNFKEQ. The V end was cut by 0 bases, the J end by 3 bases, with 15 bases between. The CDR3 sequence is 18 residues long. The CDR3 DNA reads TGTGCCAGCAGCCAAGATGTTCGGACTGTCTATGGGGCCAACGTCCTGACTTTC. Protein product: CASSQDVRTVYGANVLTF.

This rearrangement joins TRBV5-1 to TRBJ2-7; 7 bases agree with TRBD2. Trimming at V came to 1 base and at J to 2 bases, leaving 6 bases not matched to a gene. Per germline, CDR1 SGHRS and CDR2 YFSETQ. The CDR3 consists of 15 residues. The CDR3 region has the DNA TGCGCCAGCAGCTTGCTTGGCGGGAGAACCTACGAGCAGTACTTC. Protein sequence: CASSLLGGRTYEQYF.